This T cell receptor beta chain was retrieved from a study of shared clonotypes between healthy human individuals. Study context: Two women and a few men aged 18 to 49 made up the donors.

The V and J ends lost 4 bases and 5 bases, in that order; junction bases with no gene match: 2. The CDR3 runs 15 residues. Germline loops: CDR1 SNHLY, CDR2 FYNNEI. Study processing details: Quality scores were absent from the junction-only immunoSEQ sequences, so filtering differed. This table comes from immunoSEQ multiplex PCR, and its TCRdb copy is limited to in-frame clones, with some not included. V, J and clone size are taken as reported in that table, and D and trimming were inferred from the DNA itself. The sample lists 1,100,000 or so clones; around 78% were seen once. Study outcomes and limitations: On the whole, naive subsets had larger estimated richness than memory subsets had.

The table lists this clone with a few counts. What it binds is unknown. Those who donated were healthy HIV-negative adults, with no recent acute infections or vaccinations reported. The chain employs TRBV2 and TRBJ2-3; TRBD2 matches 14 bases. The source is a man aged 18 to 30 in good health. Some clones in this sample may be carry-over from other donors' samples. The sequencing sample was made of memory CD4+ T cells from PBMCs. Sample subset: CD45RA-negative fraction. CDR3 bases: TGTGCCAGCAGTGGGACTAGCGGGAGGAAAGATACGCAGTATTTT. Translation: CASSGTSGRKDTQYF.